What follows are 12 T cell receptor beta chains derived from one specimen sequenced in a study of post-analysis software for immune sequencing data (dated by TCRdb to the mid-2010s). No cognate antigen is known for these TCRs. Receptor libraries were prepared by PCR. TCRdb records Illumina HiSeq 2500 as the sequencer. To reduce PCR and sequencing biases, unique molecular identifiers were incorporated into the TCR beta cDNA libraries. In-frame beta chains were kept once TCRdb had trimmed the public reads at Q25 with fastp and called clones with MiXCR. Each CDR3 protein appears once, grouped with its most common genes and DNA. A total of 650,000 to 850,000 distinct CDR3 sequences appear in this sample, 53% of them only once. 4% to 5.5% of the sample is held by the ten biggest clonotypes. General conclusions and limits of the study: Patients showed significantly higher frequencies than controls for about 5 TRBV segments, among them TRBV5-6, TRBV5-1 and TRBV20-1.

Sequenced sample: blood. All receptors come from a girl aged 10 to 17 with multiple sclerosis.

The chain recombines TRBV6-1 with TRBJ2-6; D remains ambiguous. From germline, CDR1 is MNHNS and CDR2 SASEGT. The CDR3 sequence is 16 residues long. The V gene lost 1 base and the J gene lost 0 bases, with 7 bases spanning the gap. CDR3 sequence: CASSEGASSGANVLTF. The CDR3 DNA reads TGTGCCAGCAGTGAAGGGGCGAGCTCTGGGGCCAACGTCCTGACTTTC.

This chain uses TRBV9 with TRBJ2-1; 10 bases agree with TRBD2. CDR1 is SGDLS, CDR2 YYNGEE, per germline. The CDR3 length is 15 residues. The V segment lost 0 bases and the J segment 9 bases; nucleotides outside the gene matches: 6. In nucleotides, the CDR3 is TGTGCCAGCAGCGTAGCGAGCGGGGGGGCCGCTGAGCAGTTCTTC. Translated, it gives CASSVASGGAAEQFF.

The genes are TRBV11-1 and TRBJ2-1; no firm D call. Per the germline V gene, CDR1 is SGHAT and CDR2 is FQDESV (reference sequence). This CDR3 has 12 amino acids. V was cut by 8 bases and J by 8 bases, with 13 bases left in between. CDR3 sequence: CASQRIVDEQFF. The DNA of the CDR3 is TGTGCCAGCCAGAGGATCGTCGATGAGCAGTTCTTC.

The chain couples TRBV21-1 to TRBJ2-5; the table's TRBD1 call for D was not verified on the DNA. TRBV21-1 is listed as a pseudogene. This CDR3 has 14 residues. CDR3 DNA: TGTGCCAGCAGCAAAGGACAGGGAGGGGAGACCCAGTACTTC. Its translation is CASSKGQGGETQYF.

The V gene is TRBV5-1, the J gene TRBJ2-4; D is perhaps TRBD2 (7 bases). The J call could be wrong; TRBJ2-7 is a better fit for the DNA end. The CDR3 covers 19 residues. Germline CDR1 is SGHRS and CDR2 is YFSETQ. CDR3 region: CASSARGTTLSTSGDEQYF. DNA for the CDR3: TGCGCCAGCAGCGCGAGGGGGACAACCCTATCCACGAGCGGGGACGAGCAGTACTTC.

The V gene is TRBV6-5, the J gene TRBJ1-1; maybe TRBD1 (5 bases). The germline V gene has CDR1 MNHEY and CDR2 SVGAGI. The CDR3 spans 13 residues. The V end was cut by 2 bases, the J end by 11 bases, with 15 bases between. In DNA form, the CDR3 reads TGTGCCAGCAGTTACGGGGGTTGGGATGAGGCTTTCTTT. Protein sequence: CASSYGGWDEAFF.

The rearrangement links TRBV6-1 to TRBJ2-5; D may correspond to TRBD1 or TRBD2 (5 bases each). Trimming removed 8 bases at V and 5 bases at J, with 18 bases between. This CDR3 contains 14 residues. Germline CDR1 MNHNS, CDR2 SASEGT. The CDR3 here is CASGTGTPGETQYF. The CDR3 DNA is TGTGCCAGCGGGACCGGGACGCCTGGGGAGACCCAGTACTTC.

This rearrangement joins TRBV10-3 to TRBJ1-1, with 10 bases fitting TRBD1. This CDR3 has 15 amino acids. CDR1 is ENHRY, CDR2 SYGVKD, per germline. J lost 7 bases, V lost 10 bases, and 15 bases had no gene match. CDR3 bases: TGTGCCACCATGAGTTGGGACAGGGGAACGGATGAAGCTTTCTTT. Translated, it gives CATMSWDRGTDEAFF.

The CDR3 loop reads CASTLTSGDNEQFF. The CDR3 DNA sequence: TGTGCCAGCACCTTGACTAGCGGTGACAATGAGCAGTTCTTC. This chain links TRBV18 with TRBJ2-1, with 9 bases identical to TRBD2. This CDR3 comprises 14 residues. The V gene end was trimmed by 8 bases and the J gene end by 5 bases; junction bases not matched to a gene: 7. Per germline, CDR1 KGHSH and CDR2 LQKENI.

This chain joins TRBV29-1 and TRBJ2-4; 7 nucleotides agree with TRBD1. V shed 6 bases, J shed 0 bases, and the junction held 8 bases outside the gene matches. The CDR3 runs 15 residues. CDR1 and CDR2 from the germline V gene are SQVTM and ANQGSEA. CDR3 amino acids: CSVWGQTLAKNIQYF. As DNA, the CDR3 is TGCAGCGTCTGGGGACAGACCCTAGCCAAAAACATTCAGTACTTC.

V and J are TRBV20-1 and TRBJ2-7, with 7 bases that match TRBD1. The V gene's germline CDR1 is DFQATT and CDR2 SNEGSKA (reference sequence). CDR3 size: 12 residues. The V segment lost 3 bases and the J segment 5 bases; nucleotides outside the gene matches: 4. The CDR3 DNA is TGCAGTGCTAGGCGTGGGACAGACGAGCAGTACTTC. Its translation: CSARRGTDEQYF.

J is TRBJ2-7 and V is TRBV2, with D perhaps assigned TRBD1 or TRBD2 (6 bases each). Trimming removed 4 bases from V and 3 bases from J, with 16 bases in between. Germline lookup yields CDR1 SNHLY and CDR2 FYNNEI. The CDR3 length is 15 residues. The CDR3 sequence is CASSARGAGDYEQYF. The CDR3 DNA is TGTGCCAGCAGTGCGAGGGGGGCAGGGGACTACGAGCAGTACTTC.